Listed below are T cell receptor beta chains from one sample, sequenced in a study of radiotherapy plus CTLA-4 blockade in lung cancer. Method: immunoSEQ multiplex PCR; TCRdb's copy keeps in-frame clones and lacks some. Altogether about 60,000 clones are present, 77% being singletons, with the ten largest covering approximately 4.3%. Sequencing was performed on peripheral blood, taken from a patient treated with radiotherapy plus ipilimumab. The receptor set was obtained from a human donor with non-small cell lung cancer who had a partial response to radiotherapy plus ipilimumab. Both conserved end residues are part of each CDR3. The D gene is left open where the match is weak. Part of the rows lack a size; the others show once, few, many or a class for expanded clones.

v_gene	j_gene	d_gene	len	abundance	CDR3nt	CDR3aa
TRBV27	TRBJ1-5	.	17	.	TGTGCCAGCAGCCCTTTGACAGAGAACCATAGCAATCAGCCCCAGCATTTT	CASSPLTENHSNQPQHF
TRBV12-5	TRBJ2-3	.	14	once	TGTGCTAGTGGTTACCGACTAGGCACAGATACGCAGTATTTT	CASGYRLGTDTQYF
TRBV9	TRBJ2-2	TRBD2	16	few	TGTGCCAGCAGCCCCGGACTAGCGGGGGGCACCGGGGAGCTGTTTTTT	CASSPGLAGGTGELFF
TRBV5-1	TRBJ2-7	.	15	.	TGCGCCAGCAGCTTGGTTGTAGGGGCCTCTCACGAGCAGTACTTC	CASSLVVGASHEQYF
TRBV9	TRBJ1-5	.	14	.	TGTGCCAGCAACGAGGGGGTCAGCAATCAGCCCCAGCATTTT	CASNEGVSNQPQHF
TRBV2	TRBJ2-3	TRBD2	14	.	TGTGCCAGTCAAGCGGGGGGGAGACCAGATACGCAGTATTTT	CASQAGGRPDTQYF
TRBV14	TRBJ1-1	.	15	.	TGTGCCAGCAGCCAGGATCTGGGGGGTGGCACTGAAGCTTTCTTT	CASSQDLGGGTEAFF
TRBV9	TRBJ2-7	.	12	.	TGTGCCAGCAGCGTAGGCGGGGACGAGCAGTACTTC	CASSVGGDEQYF
TRBV5-6	TRBJ1-6	TRBD1	16	.	TGTGCCAGCAGCTCGTCGACAGGGATACGGAATTCACCCCTCCACTTT	CASSSSTGIRNSPLHF
TRBV13	TRBJ2-5	.	15	.	TGTGCCAGCAGCTCGGCGCGAGGGAACCAAGAGACCCAGTACTTC	CASSSARGNQETQYF
TRBV30	TRBJ2-3	.	13	.	TGTGCCTGGAGTGTACCAGCGACAGATACGCAGTATTTT	CAWSVPATDTQYF
TRBV9	TRBJ1-1	.	13	.	TGTGCCAGCAGCGTAACGACATACACTGAAGCTTTCTTT	CASSVTTYTEAFF
TRBV7-8	TRBJ2-7	.	13	.	TGTGCCAGCAGCTTACGACAAAGCTACGAGCAGTACTTC	CASSLRQSYEQYF
TRBV7-2	TRBJ1-2	TRBD1	15	once	TGTGCCAGCAGCAGGAGGGACAGATATAACTATGGCTACACCTTC	CASSRRDRYNYGYTF
TRBV28	TRBJ1-1	TRBD1	15	few	TGTGCCAGCAGGCGACAGGGGCCCGTGAACACTGAAGCTTTCTTT	CASRRQGPVNTEAFF
TRBV11-2	TRBJ2-1	TRBD1	18	few	TGTGCCAGCAGCTCCCAGACGGGACAGGGGCCCTACTACAATGAGCAGTTCTTC	CASSSQTGQGPYYNEQFF
TRBV15	TRBJ2-5	.	13	.	TGTGCCACCAGCAGGGGTGGGGCAGAGACCCAGTACTTC	CATSRGGAETQYF
TRBV7-2	TRBJ1-2	TRBD1	15	.	TGTGCCAGCAGCTTCGGGACAGCGCACCCCTATGGCTACACCTTC	CASSFGTAHPYGYTF
TRBV28	TRBJ1-4	.	14	once	TGTGCCAGCAGTTTGAGCGGGGGCATCGGAAAACTGTTTTTT	CASSLSGGIGKLFF
TRBV4-3	TRBJ1-1	.	15	once	TGCGCCAGCAGCCAAATAGTCAGGGGAGACACTGAAGCTTTCTTT	CASSQIVRGDTEAFF
TRBV6-5	TRBJ1-1	.	14	.	TGTGCCAGCAGACCAGGTCCATCGAACACTGAAGCTTTCTTT	CASRPGPSNTEAFF
TRBV6-1	TRBJ2-7	.	12	.	TGTGCCAGCTCGGTGGCGGGTTACGAGCAGTACTTC	CASSVAGYEQYF
TRBV5-5	TRBJ1-2	.	16	.	TGTGCCAGCAGCAAAGGGGGACACCCGCTAGACTATGGCTACACCTTC	CASSKGGHPLDYGYTF
TRBV4-1	TRBJ1-2	.	13	few	TGCGCCAGCAGCCAAGACAGGTACTATGGCTACACCTTC	CASSQDRYYGYTF
TRBV9	TRBJ1-3	.	12	.	TGTGCCAGCAGCCCCGAGTTAAACACCATATATTTT	CASSPELNTIYF